The rows below give T cell receptor beta chains drawn from one sample of a study of blood T cell repertoires in COVID-19. Sequencing used immunoSEQ multiplex PCR; TCRdb keeps in-frame clones, though not all of them. Here the sample spans 100,000 to 150,000 clones, about 81% being singletons. Material for sequencing was peripheral blood. Receptors were obtained from a woman between 45 and 60 years old with acute or convalescent COVID-19. Each CDR3 is given without its conserved first and last residue. Expanded clones get a size class; other rows say once, few or many, or leave the size out.

cdr3_aa: SAIRTDTQY
j_call: TRBJ2-3
clone_size: -
v_call: TRBV20-1

cdr3_aa: ASSLRVITTSEAF
j_call: TRBJ1-1
clone_size: -
v_call: TRBV28

cdr3_aa: ASSLDSGSSYNEQF
j_call: TRBJ2-1
clone_size: -
v_call: TRBV11-2

cdr3_aa: ASTGSISGKLF
j_call: TRBJ1-4
clone_size: -
v_call: TRBV7-8

cdr3_aa: ASYGTGRGSPLH
j_call: TRBJ1-6
clone_size: once
v_call: TRBV27

cdr3_aa: ASSVGGGPDTQY
j_call: TRBJ2-3
clone_size: -
v_call: TRBV9

cdr3_aa: ASSRSGTGVNEQF
j_call: TRBJ2-1
clone_size: once
v_call: TRBV4-2

cdr3_aa: ASSLGTASGKLF
j_call: TRBJ1-4
clone_size: -
v_call: TRBV7-2

cdr3_aa: ASSERFWGQANEKLF
j_call: TRBJ1-4
clone_size: -
v_call: TRBV6-1

cdr3_aa: ASSYVAGTGQETQY
j_call: TRBJ2-5
clone_size: -
v_call: TRBV6-5

cdr3_aa: ASRPVTGASEKLF
j_call: TRBJ1-4
clone_size: -
v_call: TRBV7-2

cdr3_aa: ASSLEGTGSYEQY
j_call: TRBJ2-7
clone_size: -
v_call: TRBV5-4

cdr3_aa: ASSGRQANTEAF
j_call: TRBJ1-1
clone_size: -
v_call: TRBV5-1

cdr3_aa: ASSSDSDNSPLH
j_call: TRBJ1-6
clone_size: -
v_call: TRBV7-9

cdr3_aa: ASSPGTNIYTEAF
j_call: TRBJ1-1
clone_size: -
v_call: TRBV9

cdr3_aa: ASSDRAGNQPQH
j_call: TRBJ1-5
clone_size: -
v_call: TRBV10-2

cdr3_aa: ASSAGDYGYT
j_call: TRBJ1-2
clone_size: -
v_call: TRBV5-8

cdr3_aa: ASSTRTSGVGDEQF
j_call: TRBJ2-1
clone_size: once
v_call: TRBV19

cdr3_aa: ASRKDSGVLMYTGELF
j_call: TRBJ2-2
clone_size: -
v_call: TRBV2

cdr3_aa: ASIPGTGKGRNEQF
j_call: TRBJ2-1
clone_size: -
v_call: TRBV6-6